A selection of T cell receptor beta chains follows, all from one sample in a study of cytomegalovirus exposure and HLA in healthy donors. The protocol was immunoSEQ multiplex PCR, while the TCRdb copy is restricted to in-frame clones and leaves out a portion. The data contain about 120,000 clones, around 86% of them seen just once; the ten biggest clones take up 3.9%. The specimen sequenced was PBMCs. These receptors came from a woman younger than 45 in good health and CMV-seronegative. The CDR3 runs from the conserved cysteine through the conserved F or W. A D gene is named only where the DNA matches it firmly. Where a row states a size, it is once, few, many or the class of an expanded clone; other rows omit it.

>TRBD1|NA|TRBJ1-5|TRBV19
CASSTGQGEPQHF
TGTGCCAGTAGTACCGGACAGGGCGAGCCCCAGCATTTT
>NA|NA|TRBJ1-2|TRBV28
CASSRSGGGRGYTF
TGTGCCAGCAGTCGTTCCGGGGGTGGTCGTGGCTACACCTTC
>TRBD2|NA|TRBJ2-5|TRBV6-1
CASSEVSGTGGETQYF
TGTGCCAGCAGTGAAGTAAGCGGGACTGGTGGAGAGACCCAGTACTTC
>NA|NA|TRBJ1-5|TRBV19
CASSIGGRDPQHF
TGTGCCAGTAGTATAGGGGGCCGAGATCCCCAGCATTTT
>NA|NA|TRBJ2-7|TRBV2
CATAGESYEQYF
TGTGCCACCGCAGGGGAGTCCTACGAGCAGTACTTC
>TRBD2|NA|TRBJ2-7|TRBV15
CATSTQRGPYEQYF
TGTGCCACCAGCACCCAGCGGGGCCCGTACGAGCAGTACTTC
>TRBD1|few|TRBJ1-1|TRBV6-5
CASRGQMNTEAFF
TGTGCCAGCAGGGGACAGATGAACACTGAAGCTTTCTTT
>NA|once|TRBJ2-3|TRBV14
CASSQNPGLRTDTQYF
TGTGCCAGCAGCCAAAATCCGGGACTCCGCACAGATACGCAGTATTTT
>TRBD1|NA|TRBJ1-1|TRBV9
CASSPMNPGTGNTEAFF
TGTGCCAGCAGCCCCATGAACCCCGGGACAGGCAACACTGAAGCTTTCTTT
>TRBD2|NA|TRBJ2-7|TRBV18
CASSPPSGSEQYF
TGTGCCAGCTCACCACCTAGCGGGAGCGAGCAGTACTTC
>NA|NA|TRBJ1-3|TRBV9
CASSVARGARGNTIYF
TGTGCCAGCAGCGTAGCTCGGGGGGCGCGCGGAAACACCATATATTTT
>TRBD2|NA|TRBJ2-7|TRBV9
CASSPPGTSGYEQYF
TGTGCCAGCAGCCCGCCCGGGACTAGCGGTTACGAGCAGTACTTC
>NA|NA|TRBJ1-6|TRBV6-4
CASSETGGNSPLHF
TGTGCCAGCAGTGAGACGGGGGGGAATTCACCCCTCCACTTT
>TRBD1|NA|TRBJ1-4|TRBV5-1
CASSLGQGASNEKLFF
TGCGCCAGCAGCTTAGGACAGGGGGCGTCGAATGAAAAACTGTTTTTT
>NA|NA|TRBJ1-2|TRBV28
CASSLGGVNYGYTF
TGTGCCAGCAGTTTGGGAGGGGTTAACTATGGCTACACCTTC
>TRBD1|once|TRBJ2-7|TRBV5-4
CASSGDRAYEQYF
TGTGCCAGCAGCGGTGACAGGGCCTACGAGCAGTACTTC
>NA|NA|TRBJ2-2|TRBV10-1
CASRRENFGELFF
TGCGCCAGTCGACGGGAGAATTTCGGGGAGCTGTTTTTT
>NA|NA|TRBJ1-5|TRBV25-1
CASSESGFYQPQHF
TGTGCCAGCAGTGAATCCGGTTTTTATCAGCCCCAGCATTTT
>TRBD2|NA|TRBJ2-1|TRBV15
CATGREDTYNEQFF
TGTGCCACTGGGAGGGAGGACACGTACAATGAGCAGTTCTTC
>NA|NA|TRBJ2-3|TRBV4-1
CASSQESPPDTQYF
TGCGCCAGCAGCCAAGAGTCCCCCCCGGATACGCAGTATTTT
>TRBD1|few|TRBJ2-5|TRBV15
CATSSPTTGGDMETQYF
TGTGCCACCAGCAGTCCAACCACAGGGGGCGACATGGAGACCCAGTACTTC
>TRBD2|NA|TRBJ2-1|TRBV10-3
CAISEVSAGGRNEQFF
TGTGCCATCAGTGAAGTCTCAGCGGGGGGTCGTAATGAGCAGTTCTTC
>TRBD1|NA|TRBJ2-7|TRBV27
CASSPNAGTGLDEQYF
TGTGCCAGCAGTCCGAACGCCGGGACAGGCCTGGACGAGCAGTACTTC